This TCR beta chain was identified in a study of blood T cell repertoires in COVID-19. Study at large: Donors in the United States, Italy and Spain gave samples during acute or convalescent COVID-19. PBMCs, B-cell-depleted T cells, or T cells were the source of the cDNA or gDNA that made up the material.

Per the authors' pipeline: Counts of nucleated cells, estimated from reference gene primer amplification, were obtained. Assay: immunoSEQ multiplex PCR; the TCRdb copy retains only in-frame clones and omits some. V, J and clone size derive from that table, while D and trimming were established from the DNA sequence. The data show roughly 280,000 clones, 87% seen once. Sequenced sample: peripheral blood. The source is a woman between 50 and 59 years old who had recovered from COVID-19.

The CDR3 region has the DNA TGTGCCAGTAGCACATTGGGGGGGACTGAAGCTTTCTTT. Protein product: CASSTLGGTEAFF. The chain combines TRBV19 with TRBJ1-1, with D perhaps matching TRBD1 (5 bases). The V end lost 6 bases, the J end lost 5 bases, and 13 bases lay between the germline ends. This CDR3 has 13 amino acids. Per germline, CDR1 LNHDA and CDR2 SQIVND (reference sequence).